These 29 T cell receptor beta chains were sequenced from one sample in a study of blood T cell repertoires in COVID-19. Repertoires were generated with immunoSEQ multiplex PCR, while TCRdb's copy carries only in-frame clones and drops some. The sample lists fewer than 200,000 clones; more than 85% were seen once. The sequenced material came from PBMCs or T cells enriched from blood (not recorded which). The receptors here all came from a woman in her thirties or forties in a cohort exposed to, infected with or recovered from COVID-19 (not recorded which).

The chain is built from TRBV27 and TRBJ2-7; D unresolved. This CDR3 has 13 amino acids. V lost 6 bases, J lost 3 bases, and 12 bases lay in between. CDR1 MNHEY and CDR2 SMNVEV come from the germline V gene (reference sequence). The CDR3 nucleotides read TGTGCCAGCAGCATTTTCCCAAACTACGAGCAGTACTTC. Protein sequence: CASSIFPNYEQYF.

The V gene is TRBV7-8, the J gene TRBJ1-5, with 9 bases aligning to TRBD1. J was trimmed by 4 bases and V by 5 bases; bases with no gene match: 6. This CDR3 region has 15 residues. Germline V lookup: CDR1 SGHVS, CDR2 FQNEAQ. The CDR3 is CASSPGTGRNQPQHF. The CDR3 DNA is TGTGCCAGCAGCCCCGGGACAGGGCGGAATCAGCCCCAGCATTTT.

The chain has TRBV6-5 and TRBJ1-2, with D unresolved. Germline CDR1 MNHEY, CDR2 SVGAGI. The V end was cut by 4 bases, the J end by 1 base, with 16 bases between. The CDR3 contains 16 residues. The CDR3 spells CASSSSGVRLNYGYTF. CDR3 nucleotide sequence: TGTGCCAGCAGTTCCTCGGGAGTGCGTCTTAACTATGGCTACACCTTC.

V is TRBV15 and J is TRBJ1-5; D gene unclear. Germline V gene sequence: CDR1 LNHNV, CDR2 YYDKDF (reference sequence). With 5 bases removed from V and 3 bases from J, the gap between germline ends came to 14 bases. The CDR3 has 15 residues. The DNA for the CDR3 is TGTGCCACCAGCTCCGGCGGCGGATACAATCAGCCCCAGCATTTT. Translated, it gives CATSSGGGYNQPQHF.

The chain has TRBV2 and TRBJ2-7; TRBD1 is a possible D gene (6 bases). The V gene lost 3 bases and the J gene lost 6 bases, with 18 bases spanning the gap. This CDR3 has 15 residues. Germline assignment: CDR1 SNHLY and CDR2 FYNNEI. The CDR3 protein is CASSDQSTGLFEQYF. For the CDR3, the DNA is TGTGCCAGCAGTGACCAATCGACAGGTTTGTTCGAGCAGTACTTC. Based on the CDR3 plus reference TRBV2 and TRBJ2-7, the full variable domain is EPEVTQTPSHQVTQMGQEVILRCVPISNHLYFYWYRQILGQKVEFLVSFYNNEISEKSEIFDDQFSVERPDGSNFTLKIRSTKLEDSAMYFCASSDQSTGLFEQYFGPGTRLTVT.

The chain is built from TRBV7-8 and TRBJ2-4, with a weak D call TRBD2 (5 bases). CDR1 and CDR2 from the germline V gene are SGHVS and FQNEAQ. V gave up 3 bases and J gave up 8 bases, with 14 bases separating them. The CDR3 covers 14 residues. CDR3 DNA sequence: TGTGCCAGCAGCTTGGGTGATCCGGGGTACATTCAGTACTTC. This sequence encodes CASSLGDPGYIQYF.

This clone appeared a few times. The chain carries TRBV4-1 and TRBJ2-7; 15 bases map to TRBD2. This CDR3 comprises 18 residues. V gave up 2 bases and J gave up 1 base; unmatched junction bases: 6. CDR1 MGHRA and CDR2 YSYEKL come from the germline V gene. The CDR3 nucleotides are TGCGCCAGCAGCCAACCTCCGGGACTAGCGGGAGGATCCTACGAGCAGTACTTC. It is translated as CASSQPPGLAGGSYEQYF.

The CDR3 loop reads CASSLALRSYNEQFF. The CDR3 nucleotides read TGTGCCAGCAGCTTAGCGCTGAGGAGCTACAATGAGCAGTTCTTC. J is TRBJ2-1 and V is TRBV7-9; D remains ambiguous. V lost 0 bases, J lost 3 bases, and 9 bases lay in between. The V gene's germline CDR1 is SEHNR and CDR2 FQNEAQ (reference sequence). The CDR3 covers 15 residues.

The CDR3 DNA sequence: TGTGCCAGCAGCCAATACAAGAACACTGAAGCTTTCTTT. Translating gives CASSQYKNTEAFF. This chain uses TRBV14 with TRBJ1-1, with unresolved D. Germline assignment: CDR1 SGHDN and CDR2 FVKESK. The CDR3 loop spans 13 amino acids. Trimming left V 2 bases short and J 1 base short, with 5 bases between.

As to this clone: Additional DNA sequences in this sample encode the identical CDR3. V is TRBV11-2 and J is TRBJ2-5; a possible D gene is TRBD2 (6 bases). CDR3 size: 15 residues. Germline CDR1 is SGHAT and CDR2 is FQNNGV. V lost 5 bases, J lost 2 bases, and 15 bases lay in between. CDR3 DNA sequence: TGTGCCAGCAGCCTGGGACTGACCCTTCAAGAGACCCAGTACTTC. It translates to CASSLGLTLQETQYF.

The chain uses TRBV3-1 (or the pseudogene TRBV3-2) and TRBJ2-1; D is undetermined. The germline gives CDR1 LGHDT, CDR2 YNNKEL (reference sequence). Deletions cut 1 base from V and 7 bases from J, with 23 bases between. The CDR3 totals 18 residues. In DNA, the CDR3 is TGTGCCAGCAGCCAAGTGTTCCACCGGCGTCTTCCGAGGAATGAGCAGTTCTTC. As protein: CASSQVFHRRLPRNEQFF.

In this sample, this clone turned up once. The chain recombines TRBV20-1 with TRBJ1-1; D gene uncertain. CDR1 is DFQATT, CDR2 SNEGSKA, per germline (reference sequence). This CDR3 has 9 residues. V lost 4 bases and J 6 bases, leaving 3 bases between the germline ends. CDR3 in amino acids: CSAKPEAFF. DNA of the CDR3: TGCAGTGCTAAGCCTGAAGCTTTCTTT.

The chain links TRBV11-2 to TRBJ2-7; perhaps TRBD1 as D (5 bases). Trimming removed 5 bases at V and 2 bases at J, with 13 bases between. The length of the CDR3 is 14 residues. Germline loops: CDR1 SGHAT, CDR2 FQNNGV. CDR3 amino acids: CASSPRRATYEQYF. The CDR3 coding sequence is TGTGCCAGCAGCCCCCGCAGGGCTACCTACGAGCAGTACTTC.

The chain recombines TRBV6-2 or TRBV6-3 with TRBJ2-7, with 7 nucleotides matching TRBD2. Germline V lookup: CDR1 MNHEY, CDR2 SVGEGT. The V segment lost 0 bases and the J segment 4 bases; nucleotides outside the gene matches: 9. The CDR3 contains 16 residues. CDR3 in amino acids: CASSYSRAAGDYEQYF. As DNA, the CDR3 is TGTGCCAGCAGTTACTCGAGGGCGGCGGGGGATTACGAGCAGTACTTC.

The chain links TRBV5-1 to TRBJ2-5, with 11 nucleotides matching TRBD1. From germline, CDR1 is SGHRS and CDR2 YFSETQ. V shed 4 bases and J 4 bases; nucleotides not matched to a gene: 3. The CDR3 contains 14 residues. The CDR3 reads CASSQDRGLETQYF. CDR3 bases: TGCGCCAGCAGCCAGGACAGGGGGCTAGAGACCCAGTACTTC.

The chain is built from TRBV9 and TRBJ2-2, with 7 bases lining up with TRBD1. Germline loops: CDR1 SGDLS, CDR2 YYNGEE. The V gene end was trimmed by 3 bases and the J gene end by 4 bases; junction bases not matched to a gene: 6. The CDR3 spans 15 residues. DNA of the CDR3: TGTGCCAGCAGCGAGGGGGCAGGGGGCACCGGGGAGCTGTTTTTT. This encodes CASSEGAGGTGELFF.

The chain employs TRBV4-1 and TRBJ1-1, with D maybe TRBD1 (5 bases). This CDR3 has 15 residues. Trimming stripped 5 bases from V and 1 base from J, with 14 bases between. The germline V gene has CDR1 MGHRA and CDR2 YSYEKL. Here the CDR3 DNA reads TGCGCCAGCAGCTTTGGGGACTTCGGGAACACTGAAGCTTTCTTT. Encoded protein: CASSFGDFGNTEAFF.

The J gene is TRBJ2-5, the V gene TRBV5-5; possible D gene TRBD2, 6 bases. The CDR3 has 16 amino acids. The germline V and J ends were trimmed by 2 bases and 2 bases, with 16 bases remaining between them. The germline gives CDR1 SGHKS, CDR2 YYEKEE (reference sequence). As DNA, the CDR3 is TGTGCCAGCAGCTTAAATCTAGCGACCGGTCAAGAGACCCAGTACTTC. Protein: CASSLNLATGQETQYF.

V gene TRBV4-1 combines with J gene TRBJ2-7, with 9 bases that match TRBD1. The CDR3 is 15 amino acids. CDR1 is MGHRA, CDR2 YSYEKL, per germline. With 0 bases clipped from V and 6 bases from J, the junction kept 6 bases outside the gene matches. CDR3 amino acids: CASSQDRTGGGEQYF. The CDR3 nucleotides read TGCGCCAGCAGCCAAGACCGCACAGGGGGCGGCGAGCAGTACTTC.

The chain combines TRBV2 with TRBJ1-1; perhaps TRBD1 as D (6 bases). CDR3 length equals 14 residues. Germline V CDR1 and CDR2: SNHLY, FYNNEI. Trimming pared 4 bases from V and 1 base from J, leaving 10 bases between. CDR3 DNA sequence: TGTGCCAGCAGTGCTCAGGGGCGGAACACTGAAGCTTTCTTT. This sequence encodes CASSAQGRNTEAFF.

This chain connects TRBV4-1 to TRBJ2-7; a possible D gene is TRBD1 (6 bases). Per germline, CDR1 MGHRA and CDR2 YSYEKL. The CDR3 is 18 residues long. V was trimmed by 3 bases and J by 0 bases, leaving 21 bases between them. The CDR3: CASSHRLTDSPISYEQYF. In nucleotides, the CDR3 is TGCGCCAGCAGCCACCGATTAACGGACAGCCCCATCTCCTACGAGCAGTACTTC.

The genes are TRBV28 and TRBJ2-1; 8 nucleotides line up with TRBD1. The CDR3 consists of 15 residues. Looked up from germline, CDR1 is MDHEN and CDR2 is SYDVKM. V was clipped by 5 bases and J by 7 bases; unmatched bases: 10. CDR3 in DNA: TGTGCCAGCAGTCCCCGCCAGGGGGCATGGAATGAGCAGTTCTTC. Translating it yields CASSPRQGAWNEQFF.

The chain couples TRBV7-7 to TRBJ2-2; 9 nucleotides agree with TRBD1. Germline CDR1 and CDR2: SSHAT and FNYEAQ (reference sequence). V shed 6 bases and J 3 bases; nucleotides not matched to a gene: 14. The CDR3 extends over 18 amino acids. The CDR3 DNA follows: TGTGCCAGCAGTCCTACAGGGGGCAAAGGGAGAGACACCGGGGAGCTGTTTTTT. The encoded protein is CASSPTGGKGRDTGELFF. The full variable domain, rest sourced from reference TRBV7-7 and TRBJ2-2, is GAGVSQSPRYKVTKRGQDVTLRCDPISSHATLYWYQQALGQGPEFLTYFNYEAQPDKSGLPSDRFSAERPEGSISTLTIQRTEQRDSAMYRCASSPTGGKGRDTGELFFGEGSRLTVL.

The chain has TRBV4-1 and TRBJ2-3; 11 nucleotides match TRBD2. Germline trimming cut 2 bases from V and 4 bases from J; bases unmatched to any gene: 5. CDR1 is MGHRA, CDR2 YSYEKL, per germline. The CDR3 consists of 16 residues. The CDR3 region is CASSQYTSGSSDTQYF. CDR3 nucleotide sequence: TGCGCCAGCAGCCAATATACTAGCGGGAGTTCAGATACGCAGTATTTT.

The V and J genes are TRBV6-1 and TRBJ2-3; 10 bases match TRBD2. Losses at the gene ends were 2 bases for V and 4 bases for J; bases not matched to a gene: 3. Germline loops: CDR1 MNHNS, CDR2 SASEGT. The CDR3 loop spans 15 amino acids. The CDR3 loop is CASSESTSGPDTQYF. The CDR3, as DNA: TGTGCCAGCAGTGAATCGACTAGCGGGCCAGATACGCAGTATTTT.

This chain uses TRBV30 with TRBJ2-2; TRBD2 agrees at 8 bases. The germline gives CDR1 GTSNPN, CDR2 SVGIG (reference sequence). With 0 bases clipped from V and 6 bases from J, the junction kept 3 bases outside the gene matches. This CDR3 is 14 amino acids long. CDR3 loop: CAWSVRRGAGELFF. As DNA, the CDR3 is TGTGCCTGGAGTGTAAGGCGGGGGGCCGGGGAGCTGTTTTTT.

V and J are TRBV15 and TRBJ2-7, with a weak D call TRBD2 (6 bases). The CDR3 consists of 13 residues. Germline CDR1 is LNHNV and CDR2 is YYDKDF (reference sequence). Trimming pared 1 base from V and 3 bases from J, leaving 7 bases between. The CDR3 spells CATSRAGVYEQYF. Written as DNA, the CDR3 is TGTGCCACCAGCAGAGCGGGGGTCTACGAGCAGTACTTC.

The chain couples TRBV7-9 to TRBJ2-3, with D maybe TRBD1 (6 bases). The ends were cut back, 8 bases at V and 5 bases at J, with 17 bases in the middle. Germline loops: CDR1 SEHNR, CDR2 FQNEAQ (reference sequence). This CDR3 comprises 14 residues. CDR3 nucleotides: TGTGCCAGCGGGTTAATGGGGGCAGGAGATACGCAGTATTTT. Translating gives CASGLMGAGDTQYF.

The chain carries TRBV9 and TRBJ1-1, with unresolved D. The CDR3 contains 12 residues. CDR1 is SGDLS, CDR2 YYNGEE, per germline. V gave up 0 bases and J gave up 8 bases, with 8 bases separating them. The CDR3 loop reads CASSVVSVEAFF. CDR3 nucleotides: TGTGCCAGCAGCGTAGTCTCAGTAGAAGCTTTCTTT.